What follows are 30 T cell receptor beta chains derived from one specimen sequenced in a study of blood T cells in healthy people across ages. Using a J-beta primer mix together with a sample-barcoded 5' primer, a second PCR was run for about 6 to 12 cycles. TCRdb reprocessed the 5' RACE reads with MiXCR, giving one entry per CDR3 protein. The sample records about 1,000,000 distinct CDR3 sequences, more than 35% being singletons. Sequencing was carried out using blood. All receptors come from a woman aged 55-70 years in good health.

This clonotype appeared many times. The chain joins TRBV12-3 or TRBV12-4 to TRBJ2-6, with TRBD1 matching over 8 bases. This CDR3 spans 17 amino acids. J gave up 0 bases and V 6 bases, and 7 bases lay outside the gene matches. The DNA for the CDR3 is TGTGCCAGCAGGGCAGGACAGGGTCGCTCTGGGGCCAACGTCCTGACTTTC. Its translation is CASRAGQGRSGANVLTF.

The table lists this clonotype with a few counts. The J gene is TRBJ1-2, the V gene TRBV6-1, with 10 nucleotides matching TRBD1. Germline V gene lookup returns CDR1 MNHNS and CDR2 SASEGT. V dropped 11 bases and J dropped 4; count of bases not matched to a gene: 10. This CDR3 is built from 14 residues. The chain's CDR3 is CAGGGQGPFYGYTF. The CDR3 region has the DNA TGTGCCGGAGGGGGACAGGGGCCCTTCTATGGCTACACCTTC.

Comments on this clonotype: Since a much larger clone is just one base distant, this may be a read error. The chain employs TRBV7-2 and TRBJ2-5, with a possible D match to TRBD2 (6 bases). V was clipped by 1 base and J by 5 bases, with 17 bases between them. The CDR3 is 16 amino acids. Germline CDR1 is SGHTA and CDR2 is FQGNSA. In DNA, the CDR3 is TGTGCCAGCAGCTTAGGGGAGGCCACGTCTGGTGAGACCCAGTACTTC. Translation gives CASSLGEATSGETQYF.

V usage is TRBV5-1 and J usage is TRBJ2-1; 8 nucleotides agree with TRBD1. The CDR3 runs 17 residues. Per the germline V gene, CDR1 is SGHRS and CDR2 is YFSETQ. Trimming removed 3 bases from V and 2 bases from J; junction bases left unmatched: 10. For the CDR3, the DNA is TGCGCCAGCAGCTCCTGGACAGGGTCGGGCACCTACAATGAGCAGTTCTTC. Encoded protein: CASSSWTGSGTYNEQFF.

The chain is built from TRBV20-1 and TRBJ2-7; TRBD2 might be the D (6 bases). Germline lookup yields CDR1 DFQATT and CDR2 SNEGSKA (reference sequence). V lost 5 bases, J lost 0 bases, and 14 bases lay in between. This CDR3 comprises 14 residues. DNA of the CDR3: TGCAGTGCTTCCATCGACGGGAGCTCCTACGAGCAGTACTTC. It is translated as CSASIDGSSYEQYF.

This clonotype turned up a few times. The CDR3 protein is CASSYRGRAYEQYF. In DNA form, the CDR3 reads TGTGCCAGCAGTTACCGGGGTAGAGCCTACGAGCAGTACTTC. This sequence joins TRBV6-2 or TRBV6-3 and TRBJ2-7; weak D call: TRBD2 (5 bases). This CDR3 has 14 amino acids. The germline V gene encodes CDR1 MNHEY and CDR2 SVGEGT. Trimming removed 2 bases at V and 2 bases at J, with 10 bases between.

This clonotype was detected only once. The germline gene is not matched at one end of the junction; a read error may be the cause. The chain recombines TRBV3-1 with TRBJ2-3; 7 nucleotides match TRBD1. The CDR3 has 17 amino acids. From germline, CDR1 is LGHDT and CDR2 YNNKEL (reference sequence). The CDR3 reads CASSRGQVLFSTDTRYF. The CDR3 DNA reads as TGTGCCAGCAGCCGCGGACAGGTTCTTTTTAGCACAGATACGCGGTATTTT.

V gene TRBV10-3 combines with J gene TRBJ1-1, with D unclear. V lost 3 bases and J lost 3, with 14 bases in between. The germline V gene has CDR1 ENHRY and CDR2 SYGVKD. This CDR3 has 15 residues. The CDR3 here is CAISDTWAGDTEAFF. CDR3 nucleotides: TGTGCCATCAGTGATACGTGGGCTGGTGACACTGAAGCTTTCTTT.

The chain is built from TRBV7-9 and TRBJ1-2; D unresolved. The CDR3 contains 14 residues. The germline V gene encodes CDR1 SEHNR and CDR2 FQNEAQ (reference sequence). Between the trimmed V and J ends, which lost 2 bases and 4 bases, there was a span of 11 bases. CDR3 in amino acids: CASSLNGVGYGYTF. CDR3 DNA: TGTGCCAGCAGCTTAAACGGAGTGGGCTATGGCTACACCTTC.

This chain uses TRBV6-4 with TRBJ2-1; D is ambiguous. Germline V gene data show CDR1 as MRHNA and CDR2 as SNTAGT. Trimming removed 0 bases at V and 7 bases at J, with 10 bases between. The CDR3 runs 14 residues. Written as DNA, the CDR3 is TGTGCCAGCAGTGACTCGGGCCAGGCAAATGAGCAGTTCTTC. Protein sequence: CASSDSGQANEQFF.

Ten or more counts support this clonotype. The V and J genes are TRBV6-2 or TRBV6-3 and TRBJ2-4; D not certain. Germline values: CDR1 MNHEY, CDR2 SVGEGT. V was shortened by 7 bases and J by 0 bases, with 7 bases between the two germline ends. The CDR3 is 13 amino acids. CDR3 nucleotides: TGTGCCAGCACCCAAGGAGCCAAAAACATTCAGTACTTC. It codes for CASTQGAKNIQYF.

This clonotype showed up just a few times. J is TRBJ1-6 and V is TRBV18, with 7 bases aligning to TRBD1. CDR3 length: 15 residues. Trimming at V came to 8 bases and at J to 7 bases, leaving 11 bases not matched to a gene. Germline V gene data show CDR1 as KGHSH and CDR2 as LQKENI. The CDR3 is CASRLPGTANSPLHF. The CDR3 DNA sequence: TGTGCCAGCCGCCTACCGGGGACAGCCAATTCACCCCTCCACTTT. Supplemented by reference TRBV18 and TRBJ1-6, the full variable domain reads NAGVMQNPRHLVRRRGQEARLRCSPMKGHSHVYWYRQLPEEGLKFMVYLQKENIIDESGMPKERFSAEFPKEGPSILRIQQVVRGDSAAYFCASRLPGTANSPLHFGNGTRLTVT.

The V and J genes are TRBV5-1 and TRBJ2-7, with D perhaps matching TRBD1 (7 bases). This CDR3 region has 17 residues. Trimming stripped 2 bases from V and 7 bases from J, with 25 bases between. Germline CDR1 SGHRS, CDR2 YFSETQ. The CDR3 DNA sequence: TGCGCCAGCAGCTTTCTTTCCAGGGGGAGGATCTACAATGAGCAGTACTTC. Translating it yields CASSFLSRGRIYNEQYF.

This clonotype was observed a few times. This chain uses TRBV20-1 with TRBJ2-3, with TRBD2 as a possible D gene (5 bases). Trimming took 6 bases from V and 0 from J, leaving 13 bases between them. The CDR3 length is 14 residues. Germline assignment: CDR1 DFQATT and CDR2 SNEGSKA (reference sequence). For the CDR3, the DNA is TGCAGTGCCCCCGGGCGGACTAGCACAGATACGCAGTATTTT. Translating it yields CSAPGRTSTDTQYF.

The chain is built from TRBV4-1 and TRBJ2-5, with 12 bases fitting TRBD2. Looked up from germline, CDR1 is MGHRA and CDR2 is YSYEKL. The CDR3 consists of 20 residues. The ends lost 0 bases at V and 4 bases at J; junction bases unmatched: 15. The DNA of the CDR3 is TGCGCCAGCAGCCAAGAGAGTCCCTCCGTACTAGCGGGAGGCCCAGAGACCCAGTACTTC. This sequence encodes CASSQESPSVLAGGPETQYF.

The chain combines TRBV28 with TRBJ2-2, with D tentatively TRBD2 (5 bases). The V end lost 6 bases, the J end lost 4 bases, and 18 bases lay between the germline ends. Germline CDR1 MDHEN, CDR2 SYDVKM. The CDR3 runs to 16 residues. DNA of the CDR3: TGTGCCAGCAGCTCTCCTAACGCCGGGGTCACCGGGGAGCTGTTTTTT. Encoded protein: CASSSPNAGVTGELFF.

Only a few counts were recorded for this clonotype. The chain links TRBV10-3 to TRBJ2-3, with D tentatively TRBD1 or TRBD2 (7 bases each). The germline V gene encodes CDR1 ENHRY and CDR2 SYGVKD. Trimming pared 2 bases from V and 1 base from J, leaving 13 bases between. The CDR3 has 16 residues. The DNA of the CDR3 is TGTGCCATCAGTGAGGCGGGGGACAGAGGCACAGATACGCAGTATTTT. Translated: CAISEAGDRGTDTQYF.

There are a few counts of this clonotype. The gene calls are TRBV27 and TRBJ1-6; 10 bases agree with TRBD1. Per the germline V gene, CDR1 is MNHEY and CDR2 is SMNVEV (reference sequence). This CDR3 comprises 16 residues. The V gene end was trimmed by 6 bases and the J gene end by 7 bases; junction bases not matched to a gene: 9. CDR3 amino acids: CASSLYPGQGNSPLHF. CDR3 coding DNA: TGTGCCAGCAGCTTGTATCCGGGACAGGGGAATTCACCCCTCCACTTT.

This clonotype was seen a few times. The chain couples TRBV3-1 to TRBJ2-1; TRBD2 matches 7 bases. From germline, CDR1 is LGHDT and CDR2 YNNKEL (reference sequence). V trimming: 4 bases; J trimming: 6 bases; junction bases outside the gene matches: 6. The CDR3 is 14 residues long. CDR3 sequence reads: CASSRGRDLNEQFF. The CDR3 nucleotides are TGTGCCAGCAGCCGGGGGAGGGATCTCAATGAGCAGTTCTTC.

This clonotype was counted many times. The rearrangement uses TRBV2 and TRBJ2-2; the D gene is possibly TRBD1 (5 bases). V dropped 6 bases and J dropped 1 base, with 9 bases sitting between them. The CDR3 runs to 14 residues. Germline V gene lookup returns CDR1 SNHLY and CDR2 FYNNEI. In DNA form, the CDR3 reads TGTGCCAGCAGGGGTGACAGGAACACCGGGGAGCTGTTTTTT. Amino acids: CASRGDRNTGELFF.

The chain uses TRBV3-1 and TRBJ1-5; weak D call: TRBD1 (5 bases). The germline V gene has CDR1 LGHDT and CDR2 YNNKEL (reference sequence). V dropped 3 bases and J dropped 0 bases, with 12 bases sitting between them. The CDR3 covers 16 residues. This CDR3 is CASSQGPANSNQPQHF. The CDR3 region has the DNA TGTGCCAGCAGCCAGGGGCCCGCTAATAGCAATCAGCCCCAGCATTTT.

In this sample, this clonotype turned up a few times. The V gene is TRBV4-1, the J gene TRBJ2-7, with TRBD2 matching 8 bases. The CDR3 is 17 residues long. The V segment lost 1 base and the J segment 2 bases; nucleotides outside the gene matches: 10. Germline V gives CDR1 MGHRA, CDR2 YSYEKL. This chain's CDR3 is CASSQVWTGGPPYEQYF. CDR3 DNA: TGCGCCAGCAGCCAAGTTTGGACGGGAGGGCCACCCTACGAGCAGTACTTC.

This rearrangement joins TRBV15 to TRBJ2-7; D is perhaps TRBD2 (5 bases). This CDR3 has 15 residues. The germline CDR1 and CDR2 sequences are LNHNV and YYDKDF (reference sequence). V lost 0 bases, J lost 3 bases, and 12 bases lay in between. CDR3 coding DNA: TGTGCCACCAGCAGAGATCGCGCCCGGGGCTACGAGCAGTACTTC. Translation gives CATSRDRARGYEQYF. Full variable domain (remainder filled in from reference TRBV15 and TRBJ2-7): DAMVIQNPRYQVTQFGKPVTLSCSQTLNHNVMYWYQQKSSQAPKLLFHYYDKDFNNEADTPDNFQSRRPNTSFCFLDIRSPGLGDTAMYLCATSRDRARGYEQYFGPGTRLTVT.

This clonotype appeared many times. The J gene is TRBJ2-5, the V gene TRBV10-2; D perhaps matches TRBD1 (5 bases). The germline V and J ends were trimmed by 6 bases and 3 bases, with 11 bases remaining between them. Germline values: CDR1 WSHSY, CDR2 SAAADI. The CDR3 length is 13 residues. The CDR3 DNA reads TGCGCCAGCAGCGAAGCAGGGAAAGAGACCCAGTACTTC. This translates into CASSEAGKETQYF.

The J gene is TRBJ2-3, the V gene TRBV13; 16 bases match TRBD2. V trimming: 4 bases; J trimming: 12 bases; junction bases outside the gene matches: 13. The CDR3 totals 17 residues. From germline, CDR1 is PRHDT and CDR2 FYEKMQ (reference sequence). CDR3 bases: TGTGCCAGCAGCTCCACTACTTTCGGGACTAGCGGGAGGGCCCAGTATTTT. Its protein product is CASSSTTFGTSGRAQYF.

V gene TRBV28 combines with J gene TRBJ2-5; no definite D call. The CDR3 loop spans 11 amino acids. Deletions cut 2 bases from V and 7 bases from J, with 5 bases between. Germline V gene lookup returns CDR1 MDHEN and CDR2 SYDVKM. The CDR3 nucleotides read TGTGCCAGCAGTTTAATCGGGACCCAGTACTTC. Encoded protein: CASSLIGTQYF. Drawing the rest from reference TRBV28 and TRBJ2-5, the complete variable domain is DVKVTQSSRYLVKRTGEKVFLECVQDMDHENMFWYRQDPGLGLRLIYFSYDVKMKEKGDIPEGYSVSREKKERFSLILESASTNQTSMYLCASSLIGTQYFGPGTRLLVL.

This clonotype has only a few counts. This rearrangement joins TRBV6-1 to TRBJ1-2; no definite D call. CDR1 is MNHNS, CDR2 SASEGT, per germline. Trimming left V 4 bases short and J 0 bases short, with 9 bases between. The length of the CDR3 is 14 residues. CDR3 nucleotides: TGTGCCAGCAGTGGGAGGGCCCCTAACTATGGCTACACCTTC. Its translation is CASSGRAPNYGYTF.

This clonotype has a handful of counts. The gene calls are TRBV6-2 or TRBV6-3 and TRBJ1-6; TRBD1 is a possible D gene (5 bases). This CDR3 spans 16 amino acids. Germline V lookup: CDR1 MNHEY, CDR2 SVGEGT. V was trimmed by 7 bases and J by 0 bases, leaving 13 bases between them. The CDR3: CASTKRQSSYNSPLHF. The CDR3 nucleotides are TGTGCCAGCACCAAACGACAGAGCTCCTATAATTCACCCCTCCACTTT.

J is TRBJ2-5 and V is TRBV24-1; 10 nucleotides align to TRBD2. Unmatched junction bases numbered 6, after V lost 3 bases and J lost 6 bases. Germline lookup yields CDR1 KGHDR and CDR2 SFDVKD. The CDR3 spans 15 residues. CDR3 sequence reads: CATSDGASGGQTQYF. The CDR3 nucleotides are TGTGCCACCAGTGATGGGGCTAGCGGGGGACAGACCCAGTACTTC.

This clonotype was observed a handful of times. This chain connects TRBV10-3 to TRBJ2-2; a possible D gene is TRBD1 (8 bases). V shed 10 bases and J shed 1 base, with 16 bases lying between them. The CDR3 is made up of 15 amino acids. Per germline, CDR1 ENHRY and CDR2 SYGVKD. The CDR3 is CASQGASGNTGELFF. In DNA form, the CDR3 reads TGTGCCAGCCAGGGGGCTAGCGGGAACACCGGGGAGCTGTTTTTT.